Shown below are 3 T cell receptor beta chains from a single sample sequenced in a study of blood T cells in healthy people across ages. PCR was performed a second time for about 7 to 11 cycles using a sample-barcoded 5' primer and a J-beta primer mix. TCRdb used MiXCR to reprocess the 5' RACE reads, holding one entry per CDR3 protein. The data hold 1,500,000 or so distinct CDR3 sequences, with approximately 43% observed a single time. Sample: blood. Source of these receptors: a woman aged 18 to 35 in good health.

This chain connects TRBV5-1 to TRBJ2-6; D not resolved. Germline values: CDR1 SGHRS, CDR2 YFSETQ. V dropped 3 bases and J dropped 0 bases, with 10 bases sitting between them. The CDR3 length is 16 residues. The CDR3 sequence is CASSYDSRSGANVLTF. DNA for the CDR3: TGCGCCAGCAGCTACGACTCGCGCTCTGGGGCCAACGTCCTGACTTTC. The entire variable domain, with the rest obtained from reference TRBV5-1 and TRBJ2-6, is as follows: KAGVTQTPRYLIKTRGQQVTLSCSPISGHRSVSWYQQTPGQGLQFLFEYFSETQRNKGNFPGRFSGRQFSNSRSEMNVSTLELGDSALYLCASSYDSRSGANVLTFGAGSRLTVL.

The rearrangement uses TRBV20-1 and TRBJ2-4, with TRBD2 identical over 8 bases. Judging by the DNA end, TRBJ2-7 fits better; the J call may be wrong. CDR1 DFQATT and CDR2 SNEGSKA come from the germline V gene (reference sequence). This CDR3 region has 14 residues. CDR3 residues: CSAVPQRGSSEQYF. CDR3 sequence (DNA): TGCAGTGCTGTTCCCCAGCGGGGGAGTTCCGAGCAGTACTTC.

The chain has TRBV5-6 and TRBJ2-5; a possible D gene is TRBD2 (5 bases). The CDR3 length is 15 residues. Germline assignment: CDR1 SGHDT and CDR2 YYEEEE. V was clipped by 0 bases and J by 11 bases, with 20 bases between them. CDR3 coding DNA: TGTGCCAGCAGCTTGGTAAGCTCAGACCTACGAGGGCAGTACTTC. It encodes CASSLVSSDLRGQYF.